The present TCR beta chain was sequenced within a study of CDR3 diversity in severe acne. TCRdb redid the calling of the PCR reads with MiXCR, one entry per CDR3 protein. The table lists around 83,000 distinct CDR3 sequences, around 50% of them singletons. There are many counts of this clonotype. Trimming pared 1 base from V and 7 bases from J, leaving 13 bases between. CDR3 length equals 15 residues. Germline V gene sequence: CDR1 SGHTA, CDR2 FQGTGA. The origin of this receptor is a male donor with severe acne vulgaris. The specimen sequenced was blood. The rearrangement joins TRBV7-3 to TRBJ2-2, with D maybe TRBD1 (5 bases). The CDR3 DNA sequence: TGTGCCAGCAGCTTAAGGCAGGGTGAACGCGGGGAGCTGTTTTTT. This codes for CASSLRQGERGELFF.